Listed below are T cell receptor beta chains from one sample, sequenced in a study of regulatory T cells in long-lasting Graves disease. One entry per CDR3 protein results from TCRdb running MiXCR on the multiplex PCR reads. The profile covers around 300,000 distinct CDR3 sequences, with 20% to 25% appearing a single time and about 61% taken by the ten largest. The sample consisted of peripheral blood mononuclear cells (PBMCs), taken when the disease was refractory, from a patient treated with antithyroid drugs. The receptor set was obtained from a female donor with Graves disease. Each CDR3 is given with its conserved first and last residue. Fields, in order: CDR3 DNA, CDR3 protein, J gene, CDR3 length, clone size, V gene, D gene. D genes are given only for firm matches. Only some rows state a clone size, as once, few, many or a class for expanded clones.

cdr3_nt: TGTGCCAGCAGACCGGGACTAGCGGGAGAAAGGAACCAGTACTTC; cdr3_aa: CASRPGLAGERNQYF; j_call: TRBJ2-5; cdr3_length: 15; clone_size: .; v_call: TRBV6-1; d_call: TRBD2
cdr3_nt: TGCAGCGTTGAGGTTTACGGCAGAACAAACACTGAAGCTTTCTTT; cdr3_aa: CSVEVYGRTNTEAFF; j_call: TRBJ1-1; cdr3_length: 15; clone_size: few; v_call: TRBV29-1; d_call: .
cdr3_nt: TGTGCCAGCAGTTCCCATGGGGGCGGCAATCAGCCCCAGCATTTT; cdr3_aa: CASSSHGGGNQPQHF; j_call: TRBJ1-5; cdr3_length: 15; clone_size: .; v_call: TRBV6-2/TRBV6-3; d_call: .
cdr3_nt: TGTGCCAGCAGCCAAGATGCCCGAGTAAATCAGCCCCAGCATTTT; cdr3_aa: CASSQDARVNQPQHF; j_call: TRBJ1-5; cdr3_length: 15; clone_size: .; v_call: TRBV3-1; d_call: .
cdr3_nt: TGTGCCAGCAGTCGACGGACAGGCCAAGAGACCCAGTACTTC; cdr3_aa: CASSRRTGQETQYF; j_call: TRBJ2-5; cdr3_length: 14; clone_size: .; v_call: TRBV6-1; d_call: TRBD1
cdr3_nt: TGTGCCAGCAGCTCCGGGACTAGCGGGAGGGAGACCCAGTACTTC; cdr3_aa: CASSSGTSGRETQYF; j_call: TRBJ2-5; cdr3_length: 15; clone_size: few; v_call: TRBV7-9; d_call: TRBD2
cdr3_nt: TGTGCCACCAGTGAGAGAGGGACAGATCAGCCCCAGCATTTT; cdr3_aa: CATSERGTDQPQHF; j_call: TRBJ1-5; cdr3_length: 14; clone_size: many; v_call: TRBV24-1; d_call: TRBD1
cdr3_nt: TGTGCCAGCAGACCAGGGGGCGGTGGGGCCAACGTCCTGACTTTC; cdr3_aa: CASRPGGGGANVLTF; j_call: TRBJ2-6; cdr3_length: 15; clone_size: few; v_call: TRBV7-2; d_call: TRBD1
cdr3_nt: TGTGCCAGCAGCGAGGGACCTCATTACGAGCAGTACTTC; cdr3_aa: CASSEGPHYEQYF; j_call: TRBJ2-7; cdr3_length: 13; clone_size: .; v_call: TRBV28; d_call: .
cdr3_nt: TGTGCTAGCAGCCGGGACTTTACAGATACGCAGTATTTT; cdr3_aa: CASSRDFTDTQYF; j_call: TRBJ2-3; cdr3_length: 13; clone_size: few; v_call: TRBV7-7; d_call: .
cdr3_nt: TGTGCCAGCAGCTTGGGGACAGGCCAGGAAGGAGAGACCCAGTACTTC; cdr3_aa: CASSLGTGQEGETQYF; j_call: TRBJ2-5; cdr3_length: 16; clone_size: .; v_call: TRBV7-9; d_call: TRBD1
cdr3_nt: TGTGCCAGCAGAAACAGGGGGCGTAACGAGCAGTACTTC; cdr3_aa: CASRNRGRNEQYF; j_call: TRBJ2-7; cdr3_length: 13; clone_size: many; v_call: TRBV27; d_call: TRBD1
cdr3_nt: TGTGCCAGCAGTGAGTTAAGCCACTTGCTCCACTTT; cdr3_aa: CASSELSHLLHF; j_call: TRBJ1-6; cdr3_length: 12; clone_size: many; v_call: TRBV2; d_call: .
cdr3_nt: TGTGCCTGGAGCTCCGAGACTAGCGGGAGCTACAATGAGCAGTTCTTC; cdr3_aa: CAWSSETSGSYNEQFF; j_call: TRBJ2-1; cdr3_length: 16; clone_size: .; v_call: TRBV30; d_call: TRBD2
cdr3_nt: TGTGCCAGCAGCCAAGTTCTTGGACGGGAGTCTGGCAATGAGCAGTTCTTC; cdr3_aa: CASSQVLGRESGNEQFF; j_call: TRBJ2-1; cdr3_length: 17; clone_size: .; v_call: TRBV14; d_call: .
cdr3_nt: TGTGCCAGCTCACCACCTAACCCGGGACACCTTAACTATGGCTACACCTTC; cdr3_aa: CASSPPNPGHLNYGYTF; j_call: TRBJ1-2; cdr3_length: 17; clone_size: few; v_call: TRBV18; d_call: .
cdr3_nt: TGTGCCAGCAGCTTCGACAGCCCGGGAAGCTCCTACGAGCAGTACTTC; cdr3_aa: CASSFDSPGSSYEQYF; j_call: TRBJ2-7; cdr3_length: 16; clone_size: many; v_call: TRBV7-2; d_call: .
cdr3_nt: TGCAGTGCTCGAATTGGTTACGAGCAGTACTTC; cdr3_aa: CSARIGYEQYF; j_call: TRBJ2-7; cdr3_length: 11; clone_size: few; v_call: TRBV20-1; d_call: .
cdr3_nt: TGCAGTATAATATCCCCGGGACTAGTCTCCTACGAGCAGTACTTC; cdr3_aa: CSIISPGLVSYEQYF; j_call: TRBJ2-7; cdr3_length: 15; clone_size: few; v_call: TRBV20-1; d_call: TRBD2
cdr3_nt: TGCGCCAGCAGCCAAGTCCCCGGGGAGCTGTTTTTT; cdr3_aa: CASSQVPGELFF; j_call: TRBJ2-2; cdr3_length: 12; clone_size: few; v_call: TRBV4-1; d_call: .
cdr3_nt: TGTGCCAGCAGTGAAGCTCATCTTCAGTTCTTC; cdr3_aa: CASSEAHLQFF; j_call: TRBJ2-1; cdr3_length: 11; clone_size: .; v_call: TRBV6-4; d_call: .
cdr3_nt: TGCAGTGCTACTCTACCGCCGGGACAGGGGTCTTACGTGGTCTACGAGCAGTACTTC; cdr3_aa: CSATLPPGQGSYVVYEQYF; j_call: TRBJ2-7; cdr3_length: 19; clone_size: .; v_call: TRBV20-1; d_call: TRBD1
cdr3_nt: TGCAGTGCTAGTGGTATTGGAAGGCGGGGAGACAGCCTTGGCCGCTACACCTTC; cdr3_aa: CSASGIGRRGDSLGRYTF; j_call: TRBJ1-2; cdr3_length: 18; clone_size: .; v_call: TRBV20-1; d_call: .
cdr3_nt: TGTGCCTGGAGGAGGGGGTCCGGGGAGCTGTTTTTT; cdr3_aa: CAWRRGSGELFF; j_call: TRBJ2-2; cdr3_length: 12; clone_size: .; v_call: TRBV30; d_call: .
cdr3_nt: TGTGCCAGCAGTTACTCGATTTCCTTGGCAGCTACTAGTCTATACAATGAGCAGTTCTTC; cdr3_aa: CASSYSISLAATSLYNEQFF; j_call: TRBJ2-1; cdr3_length: 20; clone_size: .; v_call: TRBV6-5; d_call: .
cdr3_nt: TGCAGTGTCCAGACTACTTCGCGGGCCGAGCAGTACTTC; cdr3_aa: CSVQTTSRAEQYF; j_call: TRBJ2-7; cdr3_length: 13; clone_size: .; v_call: TRBV20-1; d_call: .
cdr3_nt: TGTGCCAGCAGTCCCGACTACATGGATGGCTACACCTTC; cdr3_aa: CASSPDYMDGYTF; j_call: TRBJ1-2; cdr3_length: 13; clone_size: many; v_call: TRBV12-3/TRBV12-4; d_call: .
cdr3_nt: TGTGCCAGCAGTCCCGATAATTGGACAGGGCGCTGGCATTTT; cdr3_aa: CASSPDNWTGRWHF; j_call: TRBJ1-5; cdr3_length: 14; clone_size: many; v_call: TRBV6-1; d_call: TRBD1
cdr3_nt: TGTGCCAGCAGATCTGGTGGGACTGAAGCTTTCTTT; cdr3_aa: CASRSGGTEAFF; j_call: TRBJ1-1; cdr3_length: 12; clone_size: .; v_call: TRBV6-1; d_call: .
cdr3_nt: TGTGCCAGCAGCCGACCCTCTGGAAACACCATATATTTT; cdr3_aa: CASSRPSGNTIYF; j_call: TRBJ1-3; cdr3_length: 13; clone_size: few; v_call: TRBV3-1; d_call: .
cdr3_nt: TGTGCCAGCAGCCAGGACAGGGTATTCGGTCAAGAGACCCAGTACTTC; cdr3_aa: CASSQDRVFGQETQYF; j_call: TRBJ2-5; cdr3_length: 16; clone_size: many; v_call: TRBV6-1; d_call: TRBD1
cdr3_nt: TGTGCCAGCAGCACCTACTCTGGGGCCAACGTCCTGACTTTC; cdr3_aa: CASSTYSGANVLTF; j_call: TRBJ2-6; cdr3_length: 14; clone_size: many; v_call: TRBV28; d_call: .
cdr3_nt: TGTGCCAGCAGCTTGGGGAGGTTACTGGATGGCTACACCTTC; cdr3_aa: CASSLGRLLDGYTF; j_call: TRBJ1-2; cdr3_length: 14; clone_size: few; v_call: TRBV7-9; d_call: .
cdr3_nt: TGTGCCAGCAGCGGGAGGCACGGGGAGCTGTTTTTT; cdr3_aa: CASSGRHGELFF; j_call: TRBJ2-2; cdr3_length: 12; clone_size: .; v_call: TRBV12-3/TRBV12-4; d_call: TRBD2
cdr3_nt: TGCAGTGCTAGTAGCCAGCTTGTGGACACTGAAGCTTTCTTT; cdr3_aa: CSASSQLVDTEAFF; j_call: TRBJ1-1; cdr3_length: 14; clone_size: .; v_call: TRBV20-1; d_call: .
cdr3_nt: TGCAGTGCCAGACAGTACCAAGAGACCCAGTACTTC; cdr3_aa: CSARQYQETQYF; j_call: TRBJ2-5; cdr3_length: 12; clone_size: .; v_call: TRBV20-1; d_call: .
cdr3_nt: TGTGCCAGCAGTGATCGTGGGGGTATGCCCCGGGACATTCAGTACTTC; cdr3_aa: CASSDRGGMPRDIQYF; j_call: TRBJ2-4; cdr3_length: 16; clone_size: many; v_call: TRBV2; d_call: .
cdr3_nt: TGCGCCAGCAGCCCCAGACAGGGAAGGGACTATGGCTACACCTTC; cdr3_aa: CASSPRQGRDYGYTF; j_call: TRBJ1-2; cdr3_length: 15; clone_size: .; v_call: TRBV5-1; d_call: TRBD1
cdr3_nt: TGTGCCAGCACGGAGGGGAACTATGGCTACACCTTC; cdr3_aa: CASTEGNYGYTF; j_call: TRBJ1-2; cdr3_length: 12; clone_size: many; v_call: TRBV28; d_call: .
cdr3_nt: TGTGCTAGCAGCCCCTCCTTGGGGGCCCAGTACTTC; cdr3_aa: CASSPSLGAQYF; j_call: TRBJ2-5; cdr3_length: 12; clone_size: few; v_call: TRBV7-7; d_call: .
cdr3_nt: TGCGCCAGCACCCCCCCCGGGGGACGCGGGAGTGCAGATACGCAGTATTTT; cdr3_aa: CASTPPGGRGSADTQYF; j_call: TRBJ2-3; cdr3_length: 17; clone_size: .; v_call: TRBV5-1; d_call: TRBD2
cdr3_nt: TGTGCCTGGAGTAGTGGGGCAGGGCACTACGAGCAGTACTTC; cdr3_aa: CAWSSGAGHYEQYF; j_call: TRBJ2-7; cdr3_length: 14; clone_size: few; v_call: TRBV30; d_call: .
cdr3_nt: TGTGCCAGCGCTCTCAGTGGGGCTAGCACAGATACGCAGTATTTT; cdr3_aa: CASALSGASTDTQYF; j_call: TRBJ2-3; cdr3_length: 15; clone_size: .; v_call: TRBV2; d_call: .